The 29 T cell receptor beta chains presented below share a single source sample, sequenced in a study of T cells after yellow fever vaccination (dated by TCRdb to about 2019). Library generation was performed with 5' RACE. Instrument used: Illumina NovaSeq 6000. Using fastp trimming at Q25 and MiXCR clonotype assembly, TCRdb reanalyzed the public sequencing data and kept in-frame beta chains. Each CDR3 protein appears once, grouped with its most common genes and DNA. Within this sample are a few hundred thousand distinct CDR3 sequences, with around 13% of them counted one time only. The top ten constitute 3% to 4% of the sample. Interpreted using the paper, the treatment or condition label stands for: live attenuated yellow fever vaccine strain. Sequencing was performed on CD4+ T cells sorted from PBMCs, taken 15 days after the yellow fever booster vaccination. The receptor source for this set is a man between 18 and 29 years old who received the YFV17D yellow fever vaccine.

The V gene is TRBV6-6, the J gene TRBJ2-1; D is ambiguous. This CDR3 is 12 amino acids long. Germline lookup yields CDR1 MNHNY and CDR2 SVGAGI (reference sequence). With 8 bases removed from V and 0 bases from J, the gap between germline ends came to 5 bases. CDR3 bases: TGTGCCAGCGAGAGCTCCTACAATGAGCAGTTCTTC. Its translation: CASESSYNEQFF.

This clonotype was picked up a small number of times. The V and J genes are TRBV20-1 and TRBJ2-3; tentatively, D is TRBD2 (6 bases). Deletions cut 6 bases from V and 1 base from J, with 14 bases between. The CDR3 contains 14 residues. Germline V gene data show CDR1 as DFQATT and CDR2 as SNEGSKA (reference sequence). CDR3 protein: CSAAGLTRTDTQYF. CDR3 bases: TGCAGTGCCGCGGGACTTACCCGCACAGATACGCAGTATTTT.

This clonotype has only a few counts. The CDR3 sequence is CASAGLGVEYNEQFF. The CDR3, as DNA: TGTGCCAGTGCGGGTCTAGGGGTGGAATACAATGAGCAGTTCTTC. V and J are TRBV2 and TRBJ2-1, with D perhaps matching TRBD1 or TRBD2 (5 bases each). V was clipped by 9 bases and J by 4 bases, with 19 bases between them. From germline, CDR1 is SNHLY and CDR2 FYNNEI. The CDR3 contains 15 residues. Based on the CDR3 plus reference TRBV2 and TRBJ2-1, the full variable domain is EPEVTQTPSHQVTQMGQEVILRCVPISNHLYFYWYRQILGQKVEFLVSFYNNEISEKSEIFDDQFSVERPDGSNFTLKIRSTKLEDSAMYFCASAGLGVEYNEQFFGPGTRLTVL.

This clonotype was seen ten or more times. The rearrangement links TRBV12-3 or TRBV12-4 to TRBJ1-3; the D is unclear. CDR3 length: 12 amino acids. Trimming removed 1 base at V and 5 bases at J, with 3 bases between. The chain's CDR3 is CASSLERNTIYF. Here the CDR3 DNA reads TGTGCCAGCAGTTTAGAACGAAACACCATATATTTT.

This clonotype has just a few counts. This sequence joins TRBV5-5 and TRBJ1-2; no clear D. The CDR3 consists of 13 residues. V lost 3 bases to trimming and J lost 4 bases, with 10 bases between them. Germline loops: CDR1 SGHKS, CDR2 YYEKEE (reference sequence). This CDR3 reads CASSSGGVYGYTF. CDR3 DNA: TGTGCCAGCAGCTCGGGTGGCGTCTATGGCTACACCTTC.

V usage is TRBV14 and J usage is TRBJ2-5, with D possibly matching TRBD2 (5 bases). The germline V gene encodes CDR1 SGHDN and CDR2 FVKESK. Trimming cost V 6 bases and J 4 bases, with 15 bases left between them. The CDR3 covers 14 residues. This chain's CDR3 is CASRLRAGGETQYF. The CDR3 region has the DNA TGTGCCAGCAGACTGAGGGCGGGCGGAGAGACCCAGTACTTC.

The chain recombines TRBV6-2 or TRBV6-3 with TRBJ2-7; D is unresolved. Trimming stripped 6 bases from V and 3 bases from J, with 6 bases between. The germline V gene encodes CDR1 MNHEY and CDR2 SVGEGT. CDR3 length equals 11 residues. DNA of the CDR3: TGTGCCAGCAGGGATCTCTACGAGCAGTACTTC. It translates to CASRDLYEQYF.

With regard to this clonotype: A read error may produce the germline difference seen at one junction end. V gene TRBV4-3 combines with J gene TRBJ2-2, with 8 bases matching TRBD2. The CDR3 covers 19 residues. CDR1 is LGHNA and CDR2 is YSLEER in the germline V gene. This chain's CDR3 is CASSQGDSGDPKDTVELFF. The CDR3 nucleotides are TGCGCCAGCAGCCAAGGTGATAGCGGGGATCCAAAGGACACCGTGGAGCTGTTTTTT.

The chain combines TRBV7-9 with TRBJ2-3; TRBD1 agrees at 10 bases. Germline V CDR1 and CDR2: SEHNR, FQNEAQ (reference sequence). This CDR3 is 16 amino acids long. V gave up 3 bases and J gave up 4 bases; unmatched junction bases: 7. This CDR3 reads CASSLDRGIPPDTQYF. DNA of the CDR3: TGTGCCAGCAGCTTGGACAGGGGGATCCCCCCAGATACGCAGTATTTT. Together with reference TRBV7-9 and TRBJ2-3, the CDR3 gives the full variable domain: DTGVSQNPRHKITKRGQNVTFRCDPISEHNRLYWYRQTLGQGPEFLTYFQNEAQLEKSRLLSDRFSAERPKGSFSTLEIQRTEQGDSAMYLCASSLDRGIPPDTQYFGPGTRLTVL.

Comment on this clonotype: At one of its ends the junction is not consistent with the germline gene, which may arise from a read error. The chain has TRBV2 and TRBJ1-4, with D possibly being TRBD1 (6 bases). From germline, CDR1 is SNHLY and CDR2 FYNNEI. This CDR3 region has 12 residues. Here the CDR3 DNA reads TGTGCCAGCAGAATACAGGGAGACCGTCGGATTTTT. It specifies CASRIQGDRRIF. Supplemented by reference TRBV2 and TRBJ1-4, the full variable domain reads EPEVTQTPSHQVTQMGQEVILRCVPISNHLYFYWYRQILGQKVEFLVSFYNNEISEKSEIFDDQFSVERPDGSNFTLKIRSTKLEDSAMYFCASRIQGDRRIFGSGTQLSVL.

The J gene is TRBJ1-4, the V gene TRBV4-3, with a tentative D call TRBD1 (5 bases). Germline CDR1 is LGHNA and CDR2 is YSLEER. The germline V and J ends were trimmed by 4 bases and 2 bases, with 17 bases remaining between them. This CDR3 comprises 17 residues. This CDR3 reads CASSRAGWGLTNEKLFF. CDR3 nucleotides: TGCGCCAGCAGCCGAGCAGGGTGGGGTCTCACTAATGAAAAACTGTTTTTT.

There are a few counts of this clonotype. The chain is built from TRBV4-3 and TRBJ1-1, with D tentatively TRBD1 (6 bases). Germline assignment: CDR1 LGHNA and CDR2 YSLEER. This CDR3 has 16 residues. V lost 1 base to trimming and J lost 0 bases, with 12 bases between them. The CDR3 DNA reads TGCGCCAGCAGCCAAGGGCGACAGGCGTTGAACACTGAAGCTTTCTTT. Residues: CASSQGRQALNTEAFF.

This clonotype showed up many times. The gene calls are TRBV2 and TRBJ2-2; D is perhaps TRBD1 (5 bases). V lost 3 bases to trimming and J lost 0 bases, with 11 bases between them. CDR3 length equals 16 residues. CDR1 and CDR2 (germline): SNHLY, FYNNEI. The CDR3 bases are TGTGCCAGCAGTGATGAACAGGCTTCGAACACCGGGGAGCTGTTTTTT. Translation: CASSDEQASNTGELFF.

This clonotype has more than one count but fewer than ten. The chain joins TRBV29-1 to TRBJ1-2; 8 bases agree with TRBD1. The CDR3 length is 11 residues. V shed 3 bases and J 8 bases; nucleotides not matched to a gene: 2. In germline, CDR1 is SQVTM, CDR2 ANQGSEA. Here the CDR3 DNA reads TGCAGCGTTGACTCAGGGGGCGGCTACACCTTC. Its protein product is CSVDSGGGYTF.

This clonotype turned up a few times. J is TRBJ1-1 and V is TRBV6-6, with D unclear. Per the germline V gene, CDR1 is MNHNY and CDR2 is SVGAGI (reference sequence). There are 14 residues in the CDR3. Trimming stripped 0 bases from V and 0 bases from J, with 5 bases between. The CDR3 region is CASSYSQMNTEAFF. In nucleotides, the CDR3 is TGTGCCAGCAGTTACTCGCAGATGAACACTGAAGCTTTCTTT.

This clonotype was detected a few times. The rearrangement links TRBV6-2 or TRBV6-3 to TRBJ2-5; perhaps TRBD2 as D (5 bases). Germline V gene lookup returns CDR1 MNHEY and CDR2 SVGEGT. CDR3 length equals 13 residues. V lost 4 bases and J lost 5, with 11 bases in between. DNA for the CDR3: TGTGCCAGCAGTTCGACTACGAGTGAGACCCAGTACTTC. This translates into CASSSTTSETQYF.

In this sample, this clonotype turned up a few times. CDR3 sequence reads: CASSPGGAGYTF. The CDR3 nucleotides read TGTGCCAGCAGTCCAGGGGGGGCTGGCTACACCTTC. The rearrangement links TRBV12-3 or TRBV12-4 to TRBJ1-2, with 7 bases that match TRBD1. The CDR3 length is 12 residues. The V segment lost 5 bases and the J segment 7 bases; nucleotides outside the gene matches: 4.

The chain has TRBV4-3 and TRBJ1-1; D remains ambiguous. V was pared by 1 base and J by 0 bases, with 12 bases between. The CDR3 totals 16 residues. Germline V gives CDR1 LGHNA, CDR2 YSLEER. CDR3 DNA sequence: TGCGCCAGCAGCCAAGTGTCAGGCTCCATGAACACTGAAGCTTTCTTT. Encoded protein: CASSQVSGSMNTEAFF.

The sample holds a few counts of this clonotype. V gene TRBV12-5 combines with J gene TRBJ2-2; no definite D call. The V end was cut by 1 base, the J end by 11 bases, with 5 bases between. The CDR3 runs 11 residues. Germline V gives CDR1 LGHNT, CDR2 FRNRAP. The CDR3 DNA follows: TGTGCTAGTGGTTTGGGACGAGAGCTGTTTTTT. Protein product: CASGLGRELFF.

This clonotype has only a few counts. The chain combines TRBV6-6 with TRBJ1-4; tentative D call: TRBD1 (6 bases). Between the trimmed V and J ends, which lost 8 bases and 8 bases, there was a span of 15 bases. This CDR3 contains 13 residues. Germline CDR1 and CDR2: MNHNY and SVGAGI (reference sequence). The CDR3 sequence: CASCGGPQEKLFF. Written as DNA, the CDR3 is TGTGCCAGCTGCGGGGGCCCTCAGGAAAAACTGTTTTTT.

This clonotype showed up just a few times. The genes are TRBV6-1 and TRBJ2-2; D remains unclear. V lost 3 bases and J lost 2, with 10 bases in between. Looked up from germline, CDR1 is MNHNS and CDR2 is SASEGT. The CDR3 extends over 15 amino acids. CDR3 sequence reads: CASSEPPRNTGELFF. In DNA, the CDR3 is TGTGCCAGCAGTGAGCCGCCCAGAAACACCGGGGAGCTGTTTTTT.

This clonotype was seen more than once but under ten times. The chain uses TRBV9 and TRBJ2-3, with unresolved D. This CDR3 has 15 residues. Germline V gene data show CDR1 as SGDLS and CDR2 as YYNGEE. The germline V and J ends were trimmed by 3 bases and 11 bases, with 22 bases remaining between them. This chain's CDR3 is CASSGILTRKRRQYF. The CDR3 coding sequence is TGTGCCAGCAGCGGCATCTTGACTCGGAAAAGGAGGCAGTATTTT.

This clonotype was recorded a few times. The chain links TRBV9 to TRBJ2-1, with D hard to call. Trimming shortened V by 0 bases and J by 9 bases, and 7 bases separated the two germline ends. Germline V gene lookup returns CDR1 SGDLS and CDR2 YYNGEE. This CDR3 contains 12 residues. CDR3 coding DNA: TGTGCCAGCAGCGTAGGCGTGGGTGAGCAGTTCTTC. As protein: CASSVGVGEQFF.

This clonotype was counted at least ten times. J is TRBJ1-5 and V is TRBV6-1; 9 bases fit TRBD1. V shed 3 bases, J shed 4 bases, and the junction held 7 bases outside the gene matches. This CDR3 is built from 16 residues. CDR1 is MNHNS and CDR2 is SASEGT in the germline V gene. The CDR3 nucleotides are TGTGCCAGCAGTGATCCGGGACAGGGCAAGAATCAGCCCCAGCATTTT. It is translated as CASSDPGQGKNQPQHF.

This clonotype was seen only a few times. V usage is TRBV24-1 and J usage is TRBJ2-1, with 7 bases lining up with TRBD1. The germline V gene has CDR1 KGHDR and CDR2 SFDVKD. Trimming cost V 4 bases and J 1 base; bases outside gene matches: 6. The CDR3 length is 16 residues. The CDR3 loop is CATSDNRQGSYNEQFF. CDR3 bases: TGTGCCACCAGTGACAACCGACAGGGATCCTACAATGAGCAGTTCTTC.

This chain links TRBV4-1 with TRBJ2-3; D is unclear. There are 12 residues in the CDR3. Deletions cut 4 bases from V and 5 bases from J, with 7 bases between. Germline loops: CDR1 MGHRA, CDR2 YSYEKL. The CDR3 region has the DNA TGCGCCAGCAGCCTCCAAGAAGATACGCAGTATTTT. It codes for CASSLQEDTQYF.

CDR3 DNA sequence: TGTGCCAGCAGCTTTATAGACTCCACAGGGTATTTT. Translated: CASSFIDSTGYF. V gene TRBV7-8 combines with J gene TRBJ2-3; D may be TRBD1 (5 bases). The germline gives CDR1 SGHVS, CDR2 FQNEAQ. The ends were cut back, 3 bases at V and 14 bases at J, with 15 bases in the middle. The CDR3 has 12 amino acids.

This clonotype was observed a handful of times. The gene calls are TRBV2 and TRBJ2-7, with D perhaps TRBD1 (6 bases). The V and J ends lost 6 bases and 6 bases respectively, with 15 bases between them. The CDR3 covers 13 residues. Germline lookup yields CDR1 SNHLY and CDR2 FYNNEI. The CDR3, as DNA: TGTGCCAGCAGAGGCCCATTAGGGGGCGAGCAGTACTTC. Amino acid sequence: CASRGPLGGEQYF.

The CDR3 loop reads CASAEATEAFF. Here the CDR3 DNA reads TGTGCCAGCGCGGAGGCCACTGAAGCTTTCTTT. The gene calls are TRBV2 and TRBJ1-1, with no clear D. The CDR3 totals 11 residues. CDR1 SNHLY and CDR2 FYNNEI come from the germline V gene. V shed 8 bases and J shed 4 bases, with 8 bases lying between them.